This T cell receptor beta chain was sequenced in a study of radiation and T cells in renal cell carcinoma. As for the study in general: Nephrectomy followed 15 Gy stereotactic body radiation by 4 weeks.

Comments on this clone: The antigen remains unidentified.

Some clones are missing from TCRdb's copy, which holds only in-frame ones; the method was immunoSEQ multiplex PCR. There are about 140,000 clones in the sample; 75% to 90% occur only once, and around a quarter lies in the top ten. Time point indicated: baseline pretreatment blood. The treatment is: 15 Gy SBRT to primary tumor, nephrectomy 4 weeks later. Germline V gene sequence: CDR1 LGHNT, CDR2 FRNRAP. With V trimmed by 7 bases and J by 7 bases, 13 bases remained unmatched. The CDR3 length is 15 residues. Study-level findings and limits: Top tumor clonotypes rose in blood 2 weeks post-radiation, then contracted. Pretreatment tumor biopsies were lacking, so baseline clonotypes are unknown.

V is TRBV12-5 and J is TRBJ2-1; 7 bases map to TRBD1. The sample in question was blood, obtained from a patient whose treatment included radiotherapy and nephrectomy. This sequence was found in a woman aged 45-59 years with renal cell carcinoma. The CDR3 here is CASALGQALRNEQFF. The DNA of the CDR3 is TGTGCTAGTGCCCTTGGACAGGCATTGAGGAATGAGCAGTTCTTC.